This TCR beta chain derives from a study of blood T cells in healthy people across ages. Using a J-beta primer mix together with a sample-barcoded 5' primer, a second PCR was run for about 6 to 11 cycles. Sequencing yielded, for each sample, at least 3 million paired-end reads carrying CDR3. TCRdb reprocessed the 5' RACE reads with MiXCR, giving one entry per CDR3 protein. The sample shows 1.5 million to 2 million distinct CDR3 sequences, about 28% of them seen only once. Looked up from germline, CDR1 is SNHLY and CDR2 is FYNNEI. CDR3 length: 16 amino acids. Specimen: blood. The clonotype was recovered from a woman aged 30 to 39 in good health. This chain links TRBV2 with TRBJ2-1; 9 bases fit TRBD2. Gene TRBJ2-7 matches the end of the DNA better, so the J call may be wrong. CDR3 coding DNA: TGTGCCAGCAGATCGGCCGGCGGGGGGGCCGTTAATGAGCAGTACTTC. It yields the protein CASRSAGGGAVNEQYF.